The clone carrying this T cell receptor (beta chain) was picked up a small number of times. The CDR3 consists of 13 residues. Germline lookup yields CDR1 SGDLS and CDR2 YYNGEE. Trimming took off 0 bases at V and 0 bases at J, with 3 bases between the two ends. The sample originates from a study of blood T cell repertoires in COVID-19. As processed by the authors: From reference gene primer amplification, estimates of nucleated cell counts were derived. This table comes from immunoSEQ multiplex PCR, and its TCRdb copy is limited to in-frame clones, with some not included. That table furnishes V, J and clone size, whereas the DNA furnished D and trimming. The repertoire holds a few hundred thousand clones, with roughly nine tenths as singletons. The study counted Cohort 3 donors as recovered given two negative PCRs, clearance, or symptom resolution.

This TCR derives from a woman in her 30s who had recovered from COVID-19. The sequenced material came from PBMCs or T cells enriched from blood (not recorded which). This chain joins TRBV9 and TRBJ1-2; D remains unclear. The CDR3 is CASSVDSNYGYTF. The CDR3 coding sequence is TGTGCCAGCAGCGTAGACTCTAACTATGGCTACACCTTC.